Described below is a single TCR beta chain sequence and its context. In the original analysis: Estimates of nucleated cell counts were drawn from the amplification of reference gene primers. Sequenced by immunoSEQ multiplex PCR; TCRdb stores in-frame clones only, minus some. Clone size and V and J calls were adopted from that table, with D and trimming inferred from the DNA. The sample yields around 250,000 clones, about 83% seen once. The entry originates in a study of blood T cell repertoires in COVID-19. Unmatched junction bases numbered 7, after V lost 0 bases and J lost 6 bases. The germline V gene encodes CDR1 LGHDT and CDR2 YNNKEL (reference sequence). The CDR3 loop spans 15 amino acids. Participant-reported clinical history was the basis for cohort assignment. Before being deemed recovered, Cohort 3 donors had two negative PCRs, clearance, or symptom resolution.

This sequence originates from a woman aged 45-59 years who had recovered from COVID-19. This sequence joins TRBV3-1 (or the pseudogene TRBV3-2) and TRBJ2-7; TRBD1 matches at 8 bases. Sequencing input: PBMCs or T cells enriched from blood (not recorded which). In DNA form, the CDR3 reads TGTGCCAGCAGCCAAGACTGGACAGGGAGTAGCGAGCAGTACTTC. Translation: CASSQDWTGSSEQYF.